The subject of this entry is one T cell receptor beta chain. This clone has just one count. Its target antigen remains unknown. Base qualities are not provided; no much larger clone lies one nucleotide away. Participants were included only if at least one PBMC sample before ART initiation and at least two post-ART samples were available. Every participant with HIV received treatment in the United States of America. Cryopreserved samples of about 0.95-10 million PBMC were thawed and washed before DNA extraction. At the time of the earliest PBMC sample for each participant with HIV, ages ranged from roughly 23 to 60 years. PBMC samples were contributed by each participant from 1-4 timepoints before ART initiation and 2-8 timepoints after ART initiation, with a median of 7 samples. For every participant, serial HIV viral load, CD4+ T-cell count, ART history and demographic data were obtained. Using a Qiagen kit on a QIAcube, genomic DNA was extracted from unsorted PBMC, with samples processed in batches of 12.

The V end loses 3 bases and the J end loses 0 bases, and a stretch of 17 bases separates them. Based on the germline V gene, the CDR1 and CDR2 sequences are SNHLY and FYNNEI. Reading from cysteine to phenylalanine, the CDR3 counts 17 amino acids. Kept here is only the CDR3 DNA, which spans 51 bases and is read in frame from base 1. The record originates from a study of long-term antiretroviral therapy in people with HIV (dated by TCRdb to between 2021 and 2022). In the study overall: The earliest samples were collected approximately a decade before the 2015 WHO recommendation for immediate ART, a period when ART was typically delayed until CD4 counts fell. The cohort contributed over 150 cryopreserved PBMC samples from around 33 adults with confirmed HIV infection, collected serially over a mean of about six years (range 1-12). Of the approximately 30 participants with HIV, roughly twelve were female. No cross-contamination during QIAcube processing turned up in test extractions that ran a monoclonal T-cell line alongside around 34 polyclonal samples. Whether ART initiation and durable HIV suppression were associated with changes in peripheral blood TRB repertoire composition and diversity was tested in a retrospective serial study.

The immunoSEQ hsTCRB v3.0 assay was used at survey level resolution to sequence the TRB variable region. The target sequencing depth for TRB was roughly 40,000-50,000 T-cell genomes per sample. An Illumina MiSeq with a v3 150-cycle kit was used to sequence the pooled TRB libraries. Per the authors' processing: Repertoire analysis was run in R within a reproducible Nextflow workflow that covered QC, data transformation and analysis. LymphoSeq2, an R package for exploring AIRR-Seq data, was used to implement the custom analyses. A few samples yielding fewer than 5000 total TRB sequences were excluded, leaving 150 to 200 analyzed HIV repertoires. Among the 180 or so HIV repertoires that were kept, around 60 were collected before ART initiation and under 150 were collected after ART initiation. Repertoires were downsampled to 5000 TRB nucleotide sequences, and summary statistics were averaged over 100 downsampling iterations. The analysis kept only TRB sequences whose CDR3 regions were at least seven amino acids long. Two measures captured diversity: a Shannon entropy-derived clonality score and the Gini coefficient. In the repertoire networks, any two of the top 5000 CDR3 amino acid sequences were linked whenever the two sequences differed by an edit distance of one. For TRB CDR3 amino acid sequences, antigen specificity groups and MHC restriction were predicted with GLIPH2. CDR3 amino acid sequences were matched against VDJdb and McPAS-TCR to flag known CMV, EBV, HIV or tissue antigen associations. Pre-ART, post-ART and control groups were compared with Wilcoxon signed-rank tests and Holm-Bonferroni correction. Imported from immuneACCESS, the table was reduced by TCRdb to in-frame sequences with V and J called. These copies leave out some clones; in studies compared against another copy, an unresolved V gene accounts for under half, and the cause of the remainder is not known. V and J calls and clone size are given by that table; D and trimming were obtained from the DNA. The table for this sample lists more than 15,000 clones; roughly 90% of them were counted only once. 8% to 9% of the sample goes to the ten largest clones.

General study outcomes and caveats: Starting ART was linked to a significant rise in TRB diversity, yet even after long-term ART the diversity remained significantly lower than in transplant donor controls. Samples dated from the mid-2000s to the late 2010s, and the ART regimens used may be less effective than current ones. Since PBMC availability was limited, sequencing covered only the TCR beta chain, with no alpha chain pairing. Because cell numbers in pre-ART samples were limited, unsorted PBMC were profiled instead of sorted CD4+ and CD8+ T cells. Narrower CDR3 length ranges were observed in HIV repertoires than in controls, and an antigen-experienced repertoire with only a slight naive shift after ART was suggested by the network structure. At every time point, the repertoire was dominated by expanded TRB clones first identified before ART initiation, although this dominance fluctuated and, in many PLHIV, declined after ART. No data were available on ART adherence, viral resistance or therapy changes, limiting inferences about post-ART repertoire changes.

Recombination linked TRBV2 to TRBJ1-2, with a weak D call of TRBD1 (6 bases match). The sequencing here drew on unsorted PBMCs, taken 0.3 years after starting antiretroviral therapy. This clonotype was sampled from a man aged 55 to 69 with HIV. The DNA sequence reads TGTGCCAGCAGTGAGACCCCGGGGGCGCGTGCTAACTATGGCTACACCTTC. Its protein product is CASSETPGARANYGYTF.